This record covers a single TCR beta chain. The data were obtained in a study of blood T cell repertoires in COVID-19. Across the whole study: Samples came from the United States, Italy and Spain, spanning acute and convalescent COVID-19. Sources were T cells, B-cell-depleted T cells, or PBMCs; the material itself was cDNA or gDNA.

Original processing notes: Scientists estimated how many nucleated cells there were by amplifying reference gene primers. Profiling relied on immunoSEQ multiplex PCR, and the TCRdb table lists in-frame clones only, not all of them. D and trimming come from the DNA, and the V and J calls and clone size come from that table. The sample has approximately 150,000 clones, around 72% seen once. V lost 3 bases and J lost 4; bases outside the gene matches: 8. This CDR3 comprises 15 residues. From germline, CDR1 is SEHNR and CDR2 FQNEAQ (reference sequence). The sequenced sample consisted of peripheral blood. This chain links TRBV7-9 with TRBJ2-5; 7 nucleotides line up with TRBD2. This sequence originates from a woman aged 55-70 years with acute or convalescent COVID-19. The CDR3 sequence: CASSFTGGSLETQYF. In DNA, the CDR3 is TGTGCCAGCAGCTTTACGGGCGGGAGTTTAGAGACCCAGTACTTC.